This TCR beta chain comes out of a study of cytomegalovirus exposure and HLA in healthy donors. Trimming stripped 6 bases from V and 1 base from J, with 9 bases between. The CDR3 length is 13 residues. CDR1 is SGHAT and CDR2 is FQNNGV in the germline V gene. PCR involved 60 Vbeta and 13 Jbeta primers. Profiled with immunoSEQ multiplex PCR; TCRdb holds only in-frame clones, not every one. Of more than 80,000 clones detected, around 67% appear once; the ten largest clones hold around 2%. Specimen: PBMCs. The chain joins TRBV11-2 to TRBJ1-1; D remains ambiguous. The sequence was collected from a human donor in good health. The CDR3 sequence: CASSLQANTEAFF. The CDR3 DNA sequence: TGTGCCAGCAGTCTCCAGGCGAACACTGAAGCTTTCTTT.